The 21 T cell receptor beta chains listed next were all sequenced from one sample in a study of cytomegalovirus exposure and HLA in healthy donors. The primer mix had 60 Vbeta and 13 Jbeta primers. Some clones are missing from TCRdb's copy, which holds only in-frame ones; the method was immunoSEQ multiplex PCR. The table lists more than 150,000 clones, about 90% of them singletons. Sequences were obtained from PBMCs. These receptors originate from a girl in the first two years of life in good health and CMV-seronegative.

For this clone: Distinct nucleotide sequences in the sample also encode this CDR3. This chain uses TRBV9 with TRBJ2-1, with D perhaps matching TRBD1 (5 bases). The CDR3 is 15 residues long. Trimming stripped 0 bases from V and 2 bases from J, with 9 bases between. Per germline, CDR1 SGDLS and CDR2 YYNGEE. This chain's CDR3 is CASSVGQGPYNEQFF. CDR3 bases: TGTGCCAGCAGCGTAGGTCAGGGTCCCTACAATGAGCAGTTCTTC.

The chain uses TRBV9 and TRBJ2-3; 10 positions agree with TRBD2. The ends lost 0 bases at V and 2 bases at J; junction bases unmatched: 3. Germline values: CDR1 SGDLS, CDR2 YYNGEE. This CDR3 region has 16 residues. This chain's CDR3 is CASSVVAGGLTDTQYF. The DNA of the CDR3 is TGTGCCAGCAGCGTAGTAGCGGGAGGCCTCACAGATACGCAGTATTTT.

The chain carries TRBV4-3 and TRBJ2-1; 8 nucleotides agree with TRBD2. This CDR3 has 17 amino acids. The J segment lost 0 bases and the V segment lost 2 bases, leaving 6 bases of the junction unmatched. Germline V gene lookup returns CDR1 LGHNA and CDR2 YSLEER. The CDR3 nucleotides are TGCGCCAGCAGCCAACAGCTAGCGGGCAACTCCTACAATGAGCAGTTCTTC. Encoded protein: CASSQQLAGNSYNEQFF.

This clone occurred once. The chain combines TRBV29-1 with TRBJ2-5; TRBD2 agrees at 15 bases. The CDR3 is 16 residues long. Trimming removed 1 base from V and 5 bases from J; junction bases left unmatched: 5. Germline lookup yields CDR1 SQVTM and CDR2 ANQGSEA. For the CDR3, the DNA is TGCAGCGTTGAAGGGACTAGCGGGGGGGGTGGCGAGACCCAGTACTTC. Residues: CSVEGTSGGGGETQYF.

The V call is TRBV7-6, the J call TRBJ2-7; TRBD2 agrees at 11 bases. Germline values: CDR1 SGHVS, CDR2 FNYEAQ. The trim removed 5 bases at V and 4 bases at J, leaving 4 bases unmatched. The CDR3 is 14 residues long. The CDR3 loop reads CASSRSGRAYEQYF. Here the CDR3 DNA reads TGTGCCAGCAGCCGTAGCGGGAGGGCTTACGAGCAGTACTTC. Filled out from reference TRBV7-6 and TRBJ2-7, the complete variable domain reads GAGVSQSPRYKVTKRGQDVALRCDPISGHVSLYWYRQALGQGPEFLTYFNYEAQQDKSGLPNDRFSAERPEGSISTLTIQRTEQRDSAMYRCASSRSGRAYEQYFGPGTRLTVT.

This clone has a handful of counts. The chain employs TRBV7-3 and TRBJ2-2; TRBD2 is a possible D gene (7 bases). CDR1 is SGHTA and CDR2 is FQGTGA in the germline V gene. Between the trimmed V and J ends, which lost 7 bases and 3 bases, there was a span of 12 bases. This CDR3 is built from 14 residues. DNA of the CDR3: TGTGCCAGCAACGGGGGGCCCCACACCGGGGAGCTGTTTTTT. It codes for CASNGGPHTGELFF.

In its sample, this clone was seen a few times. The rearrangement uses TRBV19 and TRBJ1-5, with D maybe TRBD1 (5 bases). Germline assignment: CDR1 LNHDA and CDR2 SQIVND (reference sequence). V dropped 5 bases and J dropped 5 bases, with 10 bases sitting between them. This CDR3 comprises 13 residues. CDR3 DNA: TGTGCCAGTAGTCCCGGACAATATCAGCCCCAGCATTTT. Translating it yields CASSPGQYQPQHF.

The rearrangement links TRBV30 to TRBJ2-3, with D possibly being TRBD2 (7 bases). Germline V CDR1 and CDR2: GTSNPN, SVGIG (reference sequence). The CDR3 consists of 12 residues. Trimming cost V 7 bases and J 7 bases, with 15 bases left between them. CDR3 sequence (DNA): TGTGCCTTGGGGGGGGGCCGACATACGCAGTATTTT. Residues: CALGGGRHTQYF.

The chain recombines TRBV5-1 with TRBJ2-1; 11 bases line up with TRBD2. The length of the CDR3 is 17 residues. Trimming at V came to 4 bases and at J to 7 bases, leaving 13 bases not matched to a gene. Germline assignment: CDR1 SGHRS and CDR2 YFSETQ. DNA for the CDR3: TGCGCCAGCAGCCCGAGGGGGACTAGCGGTCAGATAAATGAGCAGTTCTTC. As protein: CASSPRGTSGQINEQFF.

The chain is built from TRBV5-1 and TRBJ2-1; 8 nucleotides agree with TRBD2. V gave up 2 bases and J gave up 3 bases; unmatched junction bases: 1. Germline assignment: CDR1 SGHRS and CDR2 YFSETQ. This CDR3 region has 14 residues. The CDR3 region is CASSLAGDYNEQFF. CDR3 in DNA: TGCGCCAGCAGCTTAGCGGGAGACTACAATGAGCAGTTCTTC.

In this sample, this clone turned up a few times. The CDR3 DNA is TGTGCCAGCAGTGAACGGGGGAGTGGCGCCTACGAGCAGTACTTC. Encoded protein: CASSERGSGAYEQYF. V usage is TRBV6-4 and J usage is TRBJ2-7; a possible D gene is TRBD2 (6 bases). Germline lookup yields CDR1 MRHNA and CDR2 SNTAGT. The CDR3 is made up of 15 amino acids. With 3 bases removed from V and 2 bases from J, the gap between germline ends came to 14 bases.

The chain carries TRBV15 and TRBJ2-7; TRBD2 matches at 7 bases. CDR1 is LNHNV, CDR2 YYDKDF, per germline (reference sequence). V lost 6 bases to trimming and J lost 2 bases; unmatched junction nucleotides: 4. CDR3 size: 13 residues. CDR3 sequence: CATSGGGTYEQYF. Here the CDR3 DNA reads TGTGCCACCAGTGGGGGGGGTACCTACGAGCAGTACTTC.

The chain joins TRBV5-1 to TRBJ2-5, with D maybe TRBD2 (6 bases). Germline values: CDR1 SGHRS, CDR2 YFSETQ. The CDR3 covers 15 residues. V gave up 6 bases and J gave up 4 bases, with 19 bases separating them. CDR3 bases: TGCGCCAGCACCCTACTCTCCGGGGGAGGAGAGACCCAGTACTTC. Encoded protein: CASTLLSGGGETQYF. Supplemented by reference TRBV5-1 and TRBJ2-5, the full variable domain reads KAGVTQTPRYLIKTRGQQVTLSCSPISGHRSVSWYQQTPGQGLQFLFEYFSETQRNKGNFPGRFSGRQFSNSRSEMNVSTLELGDSALYLCASTLLSGGGETQYFGPGTRLLVL.

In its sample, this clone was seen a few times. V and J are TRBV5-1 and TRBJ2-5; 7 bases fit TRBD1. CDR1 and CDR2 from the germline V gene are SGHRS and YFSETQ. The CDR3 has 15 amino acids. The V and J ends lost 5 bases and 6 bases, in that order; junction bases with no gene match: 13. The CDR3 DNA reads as TGCGCCAGCAGTTTTATTCTTGGACAGGCGAAGACCCAGTACTTC. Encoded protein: CASSFILGQAKTQYF.

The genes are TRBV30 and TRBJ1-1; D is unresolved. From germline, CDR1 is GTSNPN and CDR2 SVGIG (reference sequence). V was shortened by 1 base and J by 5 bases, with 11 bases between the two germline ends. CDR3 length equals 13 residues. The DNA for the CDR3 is TGTGCCTGGAGTGAGTCGGGATTGACTGAAGCTTTCTTT. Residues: CAWSESGLTEAFF.

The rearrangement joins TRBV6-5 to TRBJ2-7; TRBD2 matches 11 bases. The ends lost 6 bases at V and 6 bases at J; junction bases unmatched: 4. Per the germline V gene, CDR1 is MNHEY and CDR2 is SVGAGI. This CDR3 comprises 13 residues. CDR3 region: CASSLAGGREQYF. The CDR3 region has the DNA TGTGCCAGCAGCTTAGCGGGGGGGCGCGAGCAGTACTTC.

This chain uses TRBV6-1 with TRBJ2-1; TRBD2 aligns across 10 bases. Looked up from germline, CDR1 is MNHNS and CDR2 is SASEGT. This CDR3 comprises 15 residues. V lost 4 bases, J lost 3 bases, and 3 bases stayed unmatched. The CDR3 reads CASSGLAGDYNEQFF. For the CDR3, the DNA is TGTGCCAGCAGTGGGCTAGCGGGAGACTACAATGAGCAGTTCTTC.

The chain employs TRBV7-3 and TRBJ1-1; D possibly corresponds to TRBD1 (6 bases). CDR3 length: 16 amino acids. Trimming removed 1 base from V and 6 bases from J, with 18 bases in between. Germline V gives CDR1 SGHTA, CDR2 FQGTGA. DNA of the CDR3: TGTGCCAGCAGCTTAAGGGCTGTCAGGGGTCGAGCTGAAGCTTTCTTT. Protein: CASSLRAVRGRAEAFF.

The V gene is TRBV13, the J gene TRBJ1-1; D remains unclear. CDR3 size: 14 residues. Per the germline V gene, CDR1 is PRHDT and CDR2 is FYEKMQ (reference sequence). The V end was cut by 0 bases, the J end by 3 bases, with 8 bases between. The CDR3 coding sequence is TGTGCCAGCAGCTTAGGCCGCAGGCACACTGAAGCTTTCTTT. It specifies CASSLGRRHTEAFF.

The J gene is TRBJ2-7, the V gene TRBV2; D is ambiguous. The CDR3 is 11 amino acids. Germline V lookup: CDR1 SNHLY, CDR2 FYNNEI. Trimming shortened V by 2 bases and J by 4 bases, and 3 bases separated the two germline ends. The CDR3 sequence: CASSEQYEQYF. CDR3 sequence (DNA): TGTGCCAGCAGTGAACAATACGAGCAGTACTTC.

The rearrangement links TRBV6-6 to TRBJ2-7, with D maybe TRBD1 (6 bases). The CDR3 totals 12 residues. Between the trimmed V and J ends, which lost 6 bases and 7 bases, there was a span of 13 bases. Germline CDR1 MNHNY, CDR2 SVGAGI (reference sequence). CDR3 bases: TGTGCCAGCAGCCCCACAGGGAAAGAGCAGTACTTC. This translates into CASSPTGKEQYF.